These T cell receptor beta chains were read from a single sample in a study of immune evolution from preneoplasia to lung adenocarcinoma. Using immunoSEQ multiplex PCR, the repertoire was profiled, and TCRdb retains in-frame clones only, with some absent. The table includes around 7,500 clones, roughly four fifths detected once. Sequencing used FFPE atypical adenomatous hyperplasia tissue from the lung. These receptors all stem from a donor older than 65 with lung adenocarcinoma. Some clones in this sample may be carry-over from other donors' samples. CDR3s include the opening cysteine and the closing phenylalanine or tryptophan. The D gene is left open where the match is weak. Size is omitted from some rows. Given values are once, few, many or a class for expanded clones.

CDR3nt	CDR3aa	d_gene	abundance	v_gene	j_gene
TGTGCCAGCAGCTTTATAACAGGGTTCTACGAGCAGTACTTC	CASSFITGFYEQYF	.	.	TRBV7-8	TRBJ2-7
TGTGCCAGCAGCGGGTCAAGGTTATATTCACCCCTCCACTTT	CASSGSRLYSPLHF	.	.	TRBV9	TRBJ1-6
TGTGCCAGCAGCACCGGGACAAACCCCTACGAGCAGTACTTC	CASSTGTNPYEQYF	.	few	TRBV9	TRBJ2-7
TGTGCCAGCAGCTCACTAGCGGGCGACTACGAGCAGTACTTC	CASSSLAGDYEQYF	TRBD2	.	TRBV7-8	TRBJ2-7
TGTGCCAGCAGCTTAAACCCCGACGGAATTTACGAGCAGTACTTC	CASSLNPDGIYEQYF	.	few	TRBV7-6	TRBJ2-7
TGTGCCAGCAGCACTACGGGGACAGGGAATTCACCCCTCCACTTT	CASSTTGTGNSPLHF	TRBD1	.	TRBV6-5	TRBJ1-6
TGTGCCAGCTCACCTCCCTCCAGGGGGTCGAACACTGAAGCTTTCTTT	CASSPPSRGSNTEAFF	TRBD1	.	TRBV18	TRBJ1-1
TGTGCCAGCAGCCCTAGCCCCTACAGGGAGCCCCAGTATGGCTACACCTTC	CASSPSPYREPQYGYTF	.	.	TRBV7-2	TRBJ1-2
TGTGCCAGCAGCCAAAGGGCCCTACACGGACAGGGACCGACCTACGAGCAGTACTTC	CASSQRALHGQGPTYEQYF	TRBD1	.	TRBV9	TRBJ2-7
TGTGCCTGGAGTGCAAACAGGAATCAGCCCCAGCATTTT	CAWSANRNQPQHF	.	few	TRBV30	TRBJ1-5
TGTGCCATCAGTGAGTCGACTCCCGGGGACGAGCAGTACTTC	CAISESTPGDEQYF	.	once	TRBV10-3	TRBJ2-7
TGCGCCAGCAGCCCTACAGGGGGCAATGACTGGGGCACTGAAGCTTTCTTT	CASSPTGGNDWGTEAFF	TRBD1	.	TRBV5-1	TRBJ1-1
TGCAGCGTTGAGGCGGGTGGGGGTGGCTACACCTTC	CSVEAGGGGYTF	.	.	TRBV29-1	TRBJ1-2
TGTGCCAGCAGAAGCCAGGGAAGTGGCAAAAACATTCAGTACTTC	CASRSQGSGKNIQYF	.	once	TRBV6-6	TRBJ2-4
TGTGCCAGCCGCCCTTCGGGACAGTACAATGAGCAGTTCTTC	CASRPSGQYNEQFF	TRBD1	once	TRBV25-1	TRBJ2-1
TGTGCCAGCTCACCACGAGGGAACACTGAAGCTTTCTTT	CASSPRGNTEAFF	.	few	TRBV18	TRBJ1-1
TGCGCCAGCAGACAGACGGAGCGGGACCTGGGTGGCTACACCTTC	CASRQTERDLGGYTF	.	few	TRBV4-1	TRBJ1-2
TGCGCCAGCAGTGCTGGACTAGTTGGGAATGAGCAGTTCTTC	CASSAGLVGNEQFF	TRBD2	.	TRBV10-1	TRBJ2-1
TGTGCCAGCAGTGAAGGACGGCCCTGGGACTATGGCTACACCTTC	CASSEGRPWDYGYTF	.	.	TRBV6-1	TRBJ1-2
TGCAGCGTTGAAAAGGGGGCTGGGCAGCCCCAGCATTTT	CSVEKGAGQPQHF	TRBD1	.	TRBV29-1	TRBJ1-5
TGCGCCAGCAGCTTGAGCGAGAATTCCGGAAACACCATATATTTT	CASSLSENSGNTIYF	.	.	TRBV5-1	TRBJ1-3
TGCGCCAGCAGCCAAGAACAGGGGCTGACCGAAGCTTTCTTT	CASSQEQGLTEAFF	TRBD1	.	TRBV4-3	TRBJ1-1
TGTGCCAGCAGCGGGGGGCTGGGCACTGAAGCTTTCTTT	CASSGGLGTEAFF	.	.	TRBV11-2	TRBJ1-1
TGTGCCAGCAGCTTTCAGGGGCATGAAGCTTTCTTT	CASSFQGHEAFF	.	.	TRBV5-6	TRBJ1-1
TGTGCCAGCACCTTACAGATAGGGGACACTGAAGCTTTCTTT	CASTLQIGDTEAFF	.	.	TRBV7-3	TRBJ1-1
TGTGCCAGCAGTTTAGGGGGACAGGGGGCTAACTATGGCTACACCTTC	CASSLGGQGANYGYTF	TRBD1	.	TRBV27	TRBJ1-2
TGTGCCTGGAGAAGCACACAGGGGTTGACTGAAGCTTTCTTT	CAWRSTQGLTEAFF	TRBD1	.	TRBV30	TRBJ1-1
TGTGCCAGCCAGATCAGGCAGGACAATGAGCAGTTCTTC	CASQIRQDNEQFF	.	once	TRBV19	TRBJ2-1
TGTGCCTGGAGTGTACTAGGGGGACAGGGTAATCAGCCCCAGTATTTT	CAWSVLGGQGNQPQYF	TRBD1	.	TRBV30	TRBJ2-3
TGTGCCAGCAGCCCGGACAGGGGCGCGGAGACCCAGTACTTC	CASSPDRGAETQYF	TRBD1	.	TRBV7-2	TRBJ2-5
TGTGCCAGCAGCGACCCGGGACAGGGGATCTTAAGGGGCTACACCTTC	CASSDPGQGILRGYTF	TRBD1	.	TRBV7-9	TRBJ1-2
TGTGCCAGCAGTGAAGTCCCCAGGACCGGGGAGCTGTTTTTT	CASSEVPRTGELFF	.	medium-sized	TRBV6-1	TRBJ2-2
TGTGCCAGTAGTCCCGCGGCAGGTCCTACCTACGAGCAGTACTTC	CASSPAAGPTYEQYF	.	.	TRBV19	TRBJ2-7
TGTGCCAGCTCCCCAGGACAGGGGGATCAGCCCCAGCATTTT	CASSPGQGDQPQHF	TRBD1	once	TRBV18	TRBJ1-5
TGTGCCAGCAGCCAAGATCGGAAAGGGAGCATTCAGTACTTC	CASSQDRKGSIQYF	.	.	TRBV14	TRBJ2-4
TGTGCCAGCAGTTCCCCCGGGGGGCAAGAAGAGCAGTACTTC	CASSSPGGQEEQYF	.	once	TRBV6-6	TRBJ2-7
TGTGCCAGCAGCCAAGAAGGTGCAGGGAAGGTCTATGGCTACACCTTC	CASSQEGAGKVYGYTF	.	large	TRBV4-2	TRBJ1-2
TGTGCCAGCAGCTTAGCCGGGACTAGCGGCGATACGCAGTATTTT	CASSLAGTSGDTQYF	TRBD2	.	TRBV11-3	TRBJ2-3
TGCGCCAGCAGCCAAAGCGGGGGGGCGAGCACCGGGGAGCTGTTTTTT	CASSQSGGASTGELFF	TRBD2	.	TRBV10-1	TRBJ2-2
TGTGCCTGGAGTAGGAGTCTATATGAAAAACTGTTTTTT	CAWSRSLYEKLFF	.	once	TRBV30	TRBJ1-4
TGTGCCAGTAGTATTGTAGGTGTCTCAGTGCGAAACACTGAAGCTTTCTTT	CASSIVGVSVRNTEAFF	.	.	TRBV19	TRBJ1-1
TGTGCCAGCAGCCAAACGTCCACCGGGGAGCTGTTTTTT	CASSQTSTGELFF	.	.	TRBV16	TRBJ2-2
TGTGCCAGCTCACCACTGGATAGCGGACCCTACGAGCAGTACTTC	CASSPLDSGPYEQYF	.	few	TRBV18	TRBJ2-7
TGCAGCGTCGGCCAGGCAGGCGGTACCGGGGAGACCCAGTACTTC	CSVGQAGGTGETQYF	.	.	TRBV29-1	TRBJ2-5
TGCGCCAGCAGCGCAAGGACAGCGAACACTGAAGCTTTCTTT	CASSARTANTEAFF	.	.	TRBV5-1	TRBJ1-1
TGTGCCAGCAGCCCGGGTTACAGGGAGATGGAGACCCAGTACTTC	CASSPGYREMETQYF	.	.	TRBV7-9	TRBJ2-5
TGTGCCAGCAGGGAGGGACAGGGCAACAATGAGCAGTTCTTC	CASREGQGNNEQFF	TRBD1	few	TRBV2	TRBJ2-1
TGTGCCACCAGCAGAGAAGGAGCGGGAGGTAGATTGGGCCAGTACTTC	CATSREGAGGRLGQYF	TRBD2	few	TRBV15	TRBJ2-5
TGTGCCAGCAGTCCCAGGGGTGATGAGCAGTTCTTC	CASSPRGDEQFF	.	.	TRBV6-5	TRBJ2-1
TGTGCCAGTAGTCCTCCTAACAGGGGCTCGGGGCCCCAGCATTTT	CASSPPNRGSGPQHF	TRBD1	.	TRBV19	TRBJ1-5
TGTGCCAGCAGCCCTCACGCGCTCTCTGGAAACACCATATATTTT	CASSPHALSGNTIYF	.	.	TRBV11-3	TRBJ1-3
TGTGCCTGGAAACCAGTTGTCCATGAGCAGTTCTTC	CAWKPVVHEQFF	.	.	TRBV30	TRBJ2-1